This T cell receptor beta chain was sequenced during a study of shared T cell receptors in the human thymus. The CDR3 loop spans 19 amino acids. J was trimmed by 6 bases and V by 2 bases; bases with no gene match: 12. Germline V gives CDR1 SGHVS, CDR2 FQNEAQ. TCRdb keeps only in-frame clones here, not all; method: immunoSEQ multiplex PCR. The repertoire holds hundreds of thousands of clones, with around 89% as singletons. The data also belong to a second study, concerning human thymus T cells. As reported in that work: Resections removed during corrective heart surgery provided the thymus tissue used.

The sequenced sample was thymocytes. The TCR sequence derives from a boy younger than two with a congenital heart defect. This chain connects TRBV7-8 to TRBJ2-2; 13 bases match TRBD2. CDR3 sequence reads: CASSLSGLAGVVPAGELFF. CDR3 nucleotide sequence: TGTGCCAGCAGCTTATCTGGACTAGCGGGAGTGGTGCCGGCCGGGGAGCTGTTTTTT.